One and the same sample provided the 25 T cell receptor beta chains below, sequenced in a study of blood T cell repertoires in COVID-19. Measured with immunoSEQ multiplex PCR; TCRdb has only the in-frame clones, and not every one. The sample has 300,000 to 400,000 clones; roughly 90% are singletons. The sequencing input was peripheral blood. These receptors originate from a woman younger than 45 with COVID-19, enrolled during active disease.

The chain has TRBV5-4 and TRBJ1-3; weak D call: TRBD1 (5 bases). CDR3 length equals 13 residues. In germline, CDR1 is SGHNT, CDR2 YYREEE (reference sequence). Trimming shortened V by 6 bases and J by 8 bases, and 15 bases separated the two germline ends. CDR3 loop: CASKNPGGDTIYF. DNA of the CDR3: TGTGCCAGCAAGAACCCCGGGGGGGACACCATATATTTT. Drawing the rest from reference TRBV5-4 and TRBJ1-3, the complete variable domain is ETGVTQSPTHLIKTRGQQVTLRCSSQSGHNTVSWYQQALGQGPQFIFQYYREEENGRGNFPPRFSGLQFPNYSSELNVNALELDDSALYLCASKNPGGDTIYFGEGSWLTVV.

The chain has TRBV12-3 or TRBV12-4 and TRBJ1-1; 7 bases fit TRBD1. This CDR3 has 13 amino acids. V lost 7 bases, J lost 8 bases, and 10 bases stayed unmatched. CDR3 region: CASTLTGRREAFF. DNA for the CDR3: TGTGCCAGCACTCTGACAGGGAGAAGAGAAGCTTTCTTT.

The V call is TRBV6-5, the J call TRBJ1-5; possible D gene TRBD1, 5 bases. This CDR3 is built from 15 residues. The V gene's germline CDR1 is MNHEY and CDR2 SVGAGI. Trimming shortened V by 7 bases and J by 0 bases, and 13 bases separated the two germline ends. The CDR3: CASKIGANSNQPQHF. In DNA form, the CDR3 reads TGTGCCAGCAAAATAGGGGCTAATAGCAATCAGCCCCAGCATTTT.

This rearrangement joins TRBV27 to TRBJ1-4; D perhaps matches TRBD1 (5 bases). The CDR3 runs 18 residues. From germline, CDR1 is MNHEY and CDR2 SMNVEV (reference sequence). Between the trimmed V and J ends, which lost 1 base and 4 bases, there was a span of 19 bases. The CDR3 DNA follows: TGTGCCAGCAGTTTATTGGGGGGACTGGCGTCCTATAATGAAAAACTGTTTTTT. Amino acids: CASSLLGGLASYNEKLFF.

The V call is TRBV7-9, the J call TRBJ1-2; D unclear. V was shortened by 2 bases and J by 6 bases, with 4 bases between the two germline ends. This CDR3 is 11 amino acids long. CDR1 is SEHNR, CDR2 FQNEAQ, per germline (reference sequence). The CDR3 DNA follows: TGTGCCAGCAGCTTACTAGATGGCTACACCTTC. This translates into CASSLLDGYTF. Using reference TRBV7-9 and TRBJ1-2 for the parts outside the CDR3, the full variable domain is DTGVSQNPRHKITKRGQNVTFRCDPISEHNRLYWYRQTLGQGPEFLTYFQNEAQLEKSRLLSDRFSAERPKGSFSTLEIQRTEQGDSAMYLCASSLLDGYTFGSGTRLTVV.

The chain combines TRBV6-5 with TRBJ1-1; unclear D gene. The CDR3 runs 15 residues. V was shortened by 8 bases and J by 1 base, with 17 bases between the two germline ends. CDR1 and CDR2 from the germline V gene are MNHEY and SVGAGI. The CDR3 nucleotides are TGTGCCAGCGGCTTTACGGGGTTCGGGAACACTGAAGCTTTCTTT. Translation: CASGFTGFGNTEAFF.

The J gene is TRBJ2-7, the V gene TRBV12-3 or TRBV12-4; the D is unclear. V gave up 4 bases and J gave up 2 bases, with 6 bases separating them. This CDR3 is built from 12 residues. The CDR3 bases are TGTGCCAGCAGTTACGACACCTACGAGCAGTACTTC. Its translation is CASSYDTYEQYF.

J is TRBJ2-5 and V is TRBV5-1, with 13 bases that match TRBD2. CDR1 is SGHRS and CDR2 is YFSETQ in the germline V gene. After removal of 4 bases from V and 0 bases from J, the junction contained 6 bases not matched to a gene. The CDR3 is made up of 17 amino acids. In nucleotides, the CDR3 is TGCGCCAGCAGCGCGGGACTAGCGGGAACCAACCAAGAGACCCAGTACTTC. Encoded protein: CASSAGLAGTNQETQYF.

V and J are TRBV27 and TRBJ1-6; possibly TRBD1 for D (5 bases). CDR1 MNHEY and CDR2 SMNVEV come from the germline V gene (reference sequence). The V end was cut by 5 bases, the J end by 4 bases, with 9 bases between. There are 14 residues in the CDR3. CDR3 nucleotide sequence: TGTGCCAGCAGTCCTCGGGGGTATAATTCACCCCTCCACTTT. Translation: CASSPRGYNSPLHF.

Concerning this clone itself: Other DNA sequences in this sample translate to the same CDR3. The V gene is TRBV5-6, the J gene TRBJ1-1; possibly TRBD1 for D (6 bases). The V and J ends lost 2 bases and 1 base respectively, with 6 bases between them. From germline, CDR1 is SGHDT and CDR2 YYEEEE. The CDR3 has 13 residues. The CDR3 DNA sequence: TGTGCCAGCAGCTTAGGGGGGAACACTGAAGCTTTCTTT. Translating it yields CASSLGGNTEAFF.

V usage is TRBV6-5 and J usage is TRBJ1-1; D ambiguous. Germline CDR1 and CDR2: MNHEY and SVGAGI. V was pared by 5 bases and J by 5 bases, with 12 bases between. This CDR3 spans 13 amino acids. The CDR3 nucleotides read TGTGCCAGCAGTCTAGTGCCGAGGACTGAAGCTTTCTTT. Its translation is CASSLVPRTEAFF.

This clone appeared once. The chain recombines TRBV7-6 with TRBJ2-2; TRBD1 is a possible D gene (5 bases). V was shortened by 6 bases and J by 7 bases, with 12 bases between the two germline ends. CDR3 length equals 13 residues. Germline-derived CDR1 and CDR2 are SGHVS and FNYEAQ. In DNA, the CDR3 is TGTGCCAGCAGACTAATGACAGACGGGGAGCTGTTTTTT. Protein product: CASRLMTDGELFF.

The chain is built from TRBV29-1 and TRBJ1-1; TRBD1 aligns across 7 bases. The J segment lost 0 bases and the V segment lost 7 bases, leaving 8 bases of the junction unmatched. Germline CDR1 is SQVTM and CDR2 is ANQGSEA. CDR3 size: 14 residues. For the CDR3, the DNA is TGCAGCGGGGCCACCGGGACAGTGAACACTGAAGCTTTCTTT. As protein: CSGATGTVNTEAFF.

This chain joins TRBV15 and TRBJ1-1, with 8 positions matching TRBD1. Trimming took 0 bases from V and 4 from J; bases not matched to a gene: 7. The V gene's germline CDR1 is LNHNV and CDR2 YYDKDF (reference sequence). CDR3 length: 16 residues. The CDR3 sequence is CATSRDLTGGVTEAFF. In nucleotides, the CDR3 is TGTGCCACCAGCAGAGACCTAACAGGGGGTGTCACTGAAGCTTTCTTT.

V and J are TRBV19 and TRBJ1-1; D uncertain. Germline CDR1 reads LNHDA; CDR2 reads SQIVND (reference sequence). The V gene lost 3 bases and the J gene lost 6 bases, with 11 bases spanning the gap. The CDR3 has 13 amino acids. CDR3 loop: CASSISPYPEAFF. The DNA of the CDR3 is TGTGCCAGTAGTATTAGCCCATATCCTGAAGCTTTCTTT.

In nucleotides, the CDR3 is TGCGCCAGCAGCCACCGTGAGACAGCCTATGGCTACACCTTC. This gives the protein CASSHRETAYGYTF. The chain is built from TRBV4-1 and TRBJ1-2, with D possibly matching TRBD1 (5 bases). V gave up 3 bases and J gave up 4 bases, with 12 bases separating them. The CDR3 is 14 amino acids. Germline values: CDR1 MGHRA, CDR2 YSYEKL.

The chain has TRBV18 and TRBJ2-7; 9 nucleotides agree with TRBD1. V was clipped by 3 bases and J by 4 bases; unmatched bases: 7. The germline CDR1 and CDR2 sequences are KGHSH and LQKENI. The CDR3 contains 15 residues. CDR3 sequence reads: CASSPPGTGKYEQYF. The CDR3 nucleotides read TGTGCCAGCTCACCCCCCGGGACAGGGAAGTACGAGCAGTACTTC.

This chain connects TRBV6-5 to TRBJ2-7, with TRBD2 matching 8 bases. The germline V gene has CDR1 MNHEY and CDR2 SVGAGI. Germline trimming cut 6 bases from V and 6 bases from J; bases unmatched to any gene: 10. The CDR3 consists of 14 residues. The CDR3 DNA reads TGTGCCAGCAGCCGAGAGGGCCGGGGGGGCGAGCAGTACTTC. Amino acids: CASSREGRGGEQYF.

The V and J genes are TRBV5-1 and TRBJ2-7; TRBD1 matches 9 bases. The CDR3 totals 14 residues. The germline gives CDR1 SGHRS, CDR2 YFSETQ. Germline trimming cut 1 base from V and 2 bases from J; bases unmatched to any gene: 1. The CDR3 loop is CASSLRTGAYEQYF. CDR3 sequence (DNA): TGCGCCAGCAGCTTGCGGACAGGGGCCTACGAGCAGTACTTC.

The chain recombines TRBV6-1 with TRBJ2-1, with 8 positions matching TRBD2. This CDR3 has 16 residues. Germline trimming cut 4 bases from V and 7 bases from J; bases unmatched to any gene: 12. From germline, CDR1 is MNHNS and CDR2 SASEGT. In DNA form, the CDR3 reads TGTGCCAGCAGTGTGGTTAAGCGGGAGTGGTGGAATGAGCAGTTCTTC. It is translated as CASSVVKREWWNEQFF.

The rearrangement joins TRBV2 to TRBJ2-5; D is possibly TRBD2 (7 bases). This CDR3 spans 14 amino acids. Germline V gene sequence: CDR1 SNHLY, CDR2 FYNNEI. The V end was cut by 7 bases, the J end by 5 bases, with 17 bases between. The CDR3 DNA follows: TGTGCCAGCAACTCTAACAGGGAGGGTGAGACCCAGTACTTC. As protein: CASNSNREGETQYF.

A few counts support this clone. The gene calls are TRBV30 and TRBJ1-2, with 8 bases that match TRBD1. The CDR3 spans 14 residues. Germline loops: CDR1 GTSNPN, CDR2 SVGIG (reference sequence). With 3 bases clipped from V and 4 bases from J, the junction kept 7 bases outside the gene matches. In DNA form, the CDR3 reads TGTGCCTGGAGCCCAGGGGGCGCCGGCTATGGCTACACCTTC. Translated: CAWSPGGAGYGYTF.

The V and J genes are TRBV6-5 and TRBJ2-1; 8 bases match TRBD2. After removal of 5 bases from V and 6 bases from J, the junction contained 9 bases not matched to a gene. From germline, CDR1 is MNHEY and CDR2 SVGAGI. This CDR3 contains 15 residues. Written as DNA, the CDR3 is TGTGCCAGCAGTCCTCCCGGACTAGCAACCAATGAGCAGTTCTTC. It yields the protein CASSPPGLATNEQFF.

The chain carries TRBV7-3 and TRBJ1-1; 8 bases are shared with TRBD1. This CDR3 contains 15 residues. The V and J ends lost 4 bases and 1 base, in that order; junction bases with no gene match: 5. From germline, CDR1 is SGHTA and CDR2 FQGTGA. The chain's CDR3 is CASSSARGRNTEAFF. CDR3 coding DNA: TGTGCCAGCAGCTCGGCCAGGGGGCGGAACACTGAAGCTTTCTTT.

This rearrangement joins TRBV10-3 to TRBJ2-7; TRBD1 might be the D (5 bases). The CDR3 loop spans 13 amino acids. V was shortened by 6 bases and J by 3 bases, with 12 bases between the two germline ends. The germline V gene encodes CDR1 ENHRY and CDR2 SYGVKD. CDR3 amino acids: CAIRQGFNYEQYF. The CDR3 DNA sequence: TGTGCCATCAGGCAGGGTTTCAACTACGAGCAGTACTTC.